The rows below give T cell receptor beta chains drawn from one sample of a study. TCRdb used MiXCR to reprocess the RT-PCR reads, holding one entry per CDR3 protein. The repertoire consists of 650,000 to 800,000 distinct CDR3 sequences, with 14% occurring once and the leading ten covering roughly 3.9%. The sequencing sample was made of memory CD4+ T cells from blood. The receptors were gathered from a female donor in good health, serving as a healthy control. The CDR3 runs from the conserved cysteine through the conserved F or W. Fields, in order: V gene, J gene, clone size, CDR3 length, D gene, CDR3 DNA, CDR3 protein. D genes are given only for firm matches. Only part of the rows carry a size: once, few, many, or a class if the clone is expanded.

V: TRBV20-1; J: TRBJ2-1; size: many; length: 15; D: TRBD2; DNA: TGCAGTGCTAGATGGTCGACTAGCGGCACAAATGAGCAGTTCTTC; CDR3: CSARWSTSGTNEQFF
V: TRBV5-1; J: TRBJ2-7; size: many; length: 13; D: -; DNA: TGCGCCAGCAGCTTGGTCCCATTCTACGAGCAGTACTTC; CDR3: CASSLVPFYEQYF
V: TRBV7-3; J: TRBJ1-2; size: once; length: 13; D: -; DNA: TGTGCCAGCAGCTTAAGTTTCGGCGATGGCTACACCTTC; CDR3: CASSLSFGDGYTF
V: TRBV7-2; J: TRBJ2-7; size: many; length: 14; D: TRBD2; DNA: TGTGCCAGCAGCTTAGGACTAGCGCCCCGGGAGCAGTACTTC; CDR3: CASSLGLAPREQYF
V: TRBV4-3; J: TRBJ1-6; size: many; length: 15; D: -; DNA: TGCGCCAGCAGCCAAGTCGGGGGGAACGATTCACCCCTCCACTTT; CDR3: CASSQVGGNDSPLHF
V: TRBV20-1; J: TRBJ2-2; size: -; length: 14; D: TRBD1; DNA: TGCAGTGCTAGAGGACAGGGGGACACCGGGGGGCTGTTTTTT; CDR3: CSARGQGDTGGLFF
V: TRBV24-1; J: TRBJ2-5; size: many; length: 14; D: TRBD1; DNA: TGTGCCACCAGTGACTCCACAGGGGCCGAGACCCAGTACTTC; CDR3: CATSDSTGAETQYF
V: TRBV10-3; J: TRBJ2-7; size: many; length: 14; D: -; DNA: TGTGCCATCAGTGAGCCGGAAAGACCCTACGAGCAGTACTTC; CDR3: CAISEPERPYEQYF
V: TRBV29-1; J: TRBJ1-2; size: many; length: 12; D: -; DNA: TGCAGCGCCGGGCTACAGAGAAACTTCTACACCTTC; CDR3: CSAGLQRNFYTF
V: TRBV7-9; J: TRBJ2-1; size: -; length: 16; D: TRBD2; DNA: TGTGCCAGCAGCTTAGAAAGGCGGGGGGGCCGCAATGAGCAGTTCTTC; CDR3: CASSLERRGGRNEQFF
V: TRBV11-2; J: TRBJ1-4; size: -; length: 16; D: -; DNA: TGTGCCAGCAGCCGCCTAGTGACCGGGGGTACTGAAAAACTGTTTTTT; CDR3: CASSRLVTGGTEKLFF
V: TRBV7-2; J: TRBJ2-7; size: few; length: 15; D: TRBD2; DNA: TGTGCCAGCAGCCGAGCAAGCGGGGGCCTCTACGAGCAGTACTTC; CDR3: CASSRASGGLYEQYF
V: TRBV9; J: TRBJ2-5; size: many; length: 16; D: -; DNA: TGTGCCAGCAGCGTAGCTGGAGTAAGTTTCCAAGAGACCCAGTACTTC; CDR3: CASSVAGVSFQETQYF
V: TRBV6-2/TRBV6-3; J: TRBJ1-5; size: -; length: 13; D: -; DNA: TGTGCCAGCAGACAGGGTTTGGATCAGCCCCAGCATTTT; CDR3: CASRQGLDQPQHF
V: TRBV6-5; J: TRBJ2-1; size: many; length: 13; D: -; DNA: TGTGCCAGCAGTAGACTAGTTAGCAATGAGCAGTTCTTC; CDR3: CASSRLVSNEQFF
V: TRBV7-2; J: TRBJ2-1; size: many; length: 14; D: TRBD2; DNA: TGTGCCAGCAGCCCTAGCAGGGTCGGGGGGAGCTTGTTCTTC; CDR3: CASSPSRVGGSLFF
V: TRBV3-1; J: TRBJ2-7; size: few; length: 13; D: -; DNA: TGTGCCAGCAGCCAAGGCCAGGGGAGGAAGCAGTACTTC; CDR3: CASSQGQGRKQYF
V: TRBV7-3; J: TRBJ2-3; size: -; length: 14; D: TRBD1; DNA: TGTGCCAGCAGCTTGACAGGGGGTGAGAATACGCAGTATTTT; CDR3: CASSLTGGENTQYF
V: TRBV25-1; J: TRBJ1-4; size: once; length: 13; D: -; DNA: TGTGCCAGCAGTGTACAGGTCGGTGAAAAACTGTTTTTT; CDR3: CASSVQVGEKLFF
V: TRBV28; J: TRBJ2-2; size: few; length: 12; D: -; DNA: TGTGCCAGCAGTTTGCCCAGGGGGGAGCTGTTTTTT; CDR3: CASSLPRGELFF
V: TRBV19; J: TRBJ2-1; size: -; length: 17; D: -; DNA: TGTGCCAGTGTTGGGACCCACACGGCTGGGACGGCAAATGAGCAGTTCTTC; CDR3: CASVGTHTAGTANEQFF
V: TRBV7-8; J: TRBJ1-2; size: -; length: 14; D: -; DNA: TGTGCCAGCAGCTTTGCAGGGCTAATAGGTGGCTACACCTTC; CDR3: CASSFAGLIGGYTF
V: TRBV5-1; J: TRBJ2-6; size: many; length: 19; D: -; DNA: TGCGCCAGCAGCTTGGGACCCTCCGGACGGTTCTCTGGGGCCAACGTCCTGACTTTC; CDR3: CASSLGPSGRFSGANVLTF
V: TRBV5-1; J: TRBJ1-2; size: many; length: 15; D: -; DNA: TGCGCCAGCAGCTTAACACCGGGGGATAACTATGGCTACACCTTC; CDR3: CASSLTPGDNYGYTF
V: TRBV5-4; J: TRBJ2-5; size: -; length: 13; D: -; DNA: TGTGCCAGCAGCGCTACAGGGAAAGAGACCCAGTACTTC; CDR3: CASSATGKETQYF
V: TRBV20-1; J: TRBJ1-1; size: -; length: 14; D: TRBD1; DNA: TGCAGTGCCAGGGACAGCGCAATGAACACTGAAGCTTTCTTT; CDR3: CSARDSAMNTEAFF
V: TRBV7-2; J: TRBJ2-5; size: few; length: 18; D: TRBD2; DNA: TGTGCCAGCAGCCCGGGGACTAGCGGGAGAGGAATTGGAGAGACCCAGTACTTC; CDR3: CASSPGTSGRGIGETQYF
V: TRBV9; J: TRBJ2-7; size: few; length: 17; D: TRBD2; DNA: TGTGCCAGCAGCGTAGGCGGTAGCGGGGGCCTAGCGTACGAGCAGTACTTC; CDR3: CASSVGGSGGLAYEQYF
V: TRBV5-4; J: TRBJ1-2; size: -; length: 15; D: -; DNA: TGTGCCAGCAGCCTCCTGTTTCGGGGGACCAGTGGCTACACCTTC; CDR3: CASSLLFRGTSGYTF
V: TRBV4-3; J: TRBJ2-4; size: many; length: 15; D: -; DNA: TGCGCCAGCAGCCAAGAACGGGCCTCCAAAAACATTCAGTACTTC; CDR3: CASSQERASKNIQYF
V: TRBV13; J: TRBJ1-2; size: -; length: 15; D: TRBD1; DNA: TGTGCCAGCAGCTTCGGGGACAGGGGGACGGATGGCTACACCTTC; CDR3: CASSFGDRGTDGYTF